Listed here are 8 T cell receptor beta chains from one sample, sequenced in a study of breast tumors, draining lymph nodes, adjacent tissues. TCRdb re-derived calls from the multiplex PCR reads in MiXCR, one entry per CDR3 protein. The sample consists of about 130,000 distinct CDR3 sequences, just under 20% of them appearing once. Axillary draining lymph nodes of breast cancer patients supplied the node samples. The specimen was axillary lymph node tissue. These receptors were obtained from a female donor with breast cancer. Some clones in this sample may be carry-over from other donors' samples.

This clonotype turned up a few times. The chain links TRBV18 to TRBJ2-1; TRBD2 is a possible D gene (5 bases). The germline gives CDR1 KGHSH, CDR2 LQKENI. The V end was cut by 6 bases, the J end by 15 bases, with 18 bases between. The CDR3 is 12 amino acids. The CDR3 reads CASSRDPERRFF. The CDR3 DNA follows: TGTGCCAGCTCCCGGGATCCTGAACGGCGGTTCTTC.

This clonotype was observed at least ten times. V usage is TRBV10-1 and J usage is TRBJ2-7; no clear D. Germline CDR1 reads WNHNN; CDR2 reads SYGVQD (reference sequence). Trimming took 7 bases from V and 4 from J, leaving 8 bases between them. This CDR3 spans 11 amino acids. DNA for the CDR3: TGCGCCAGCACCTTAGGGTACGAGCAGTACTTC. This gives the protein CASTLGYEQYF.

This clonotype has ten or more counts. This rearrangement joins TRBV2 to TRBJ2-7; 8 nucleotides match TRBD2. The germline CDR1 and CDR2 sequences are SNHLY and FYNNEI. V lost 7 bases, J lost 2 bases, and 4 bases stayed unmatched. This CDR3 is 13 amino acids long. DNA for the CDR3: TGTGCCAGCAAAGCGGGGGACCCCTACGAGCAGTACTTC. It translates to CASKAGDPYEQYF.

This clonotype was detected ten times or more. The rearrangement joins TRBV19 to TRBJ2-3; tentative D call: TRBD1 (5 bases). The germline V gene encodes CDR1 LNHDA and CDR2 SQIVND (reference sequence). V gave up 9 bases and J gave up 0 bases, with 10 bases separating them. This CDR3 contains 13 residues. The chain's CDR3 is CASDSASTDTQYF. DNA of the CDR3: TGTGCCAGCGACAGTGCTAGCACAGATACGCAGTATTTT.

Turning to this clonotype: A read error may be the cause here, since a much bigger clone is one base away. The chain joins TRBV19 to TRBJ1-2; no reliable D call. This CDR3 region has 15 residues. The V gene lost 8 bases and the J gene lost 1 base, with 17 bases spanning the gap. The germline V gene has CDR1 LNHDA and CDR2 SQIVND (reference sequence). CDR3 residues: CASGPLRTVNYGYTF. The CDR3 DNA reads as TGTGCCAGTGGCCCCCTGAGGACCGTTAACTATGGCTACACCTTC.

This clonotype has ten or more counts. CDR3 residues: CASSFLGQGAYEQYF. DNA of the CDR3: TGTGCCAGCAGTTTCCTCGGACAGGGGGCCTACGAGCAGTACTTC. V is TRBV27 and J is TRBJ2-7; 10 bases match TRBD1. Germline-derived CDR1 and CDR2 are MNHEY and SMNVEV (reference sequence). The V segment lost 3 bases and the J segment 2 bases; nucleotides outside the gene matches: 4. CDR3 length: 15 amino acids.

This clonotype was detected ten times or more. The chain recombines TRBV2 with TRBJ2-5; 15 bases align to TRBD2. The CDR3 sequence is 16 residues long. Trimming removed 4 bases from V and 2 bases from J; junction bases left unmatched: 2. Germline V CDR1 and CDR2: SNHLY, FYNNEI. CDR3 nucleotide sequence: TGTGCCAGCAGTGCAGGACTAGCGGGAGGGCAAGAGACCCAGTACTTC. Its protein product is CASSAGLAGGQETQYF.

Concerning this clonotype itself: A much larger clone is a single base away; this may be a read error. CDR3 in DNA: TGTGCCTGGAGCGACTCCAATGAGCAGTCCTTC. Translated, it gives CAWSDSNEQSF. The rearrangement uses TRBV30 and TRBJ2-1; D not certain. CDR3 length: 11 residues. Germline V CDR1 and CDR2: GTSNPN, SVGIG (reference sequence).